Following are 23 T cell receptor beta chains from one sample sequenced in a study of OX40 agonist ivuxolimab in advanced cancers. The repertoire was sequenced with immunoSEQ multiplex PCR; TCRdb's copy has only in-frame clones and lacks some. The data hold some 58,000 clones, with 80% to 90% observed a single time. Sequencing used CD4+ or CD8+ T cells sorted from blood, obtained in a trial of the OX40 agonist ivuxolimab. Receptor source: an adult with an advanced solid tumor such as melanoma, head and neck, liver or kidney cancer.

This clone was counted once. The chain uses TRBV11-3 and TRBJ1-2, with D tentatively TRBD1 (6 bases). Trimming took 5 bases from V and 2 from J, leaving 9 bases between them. The CDR3 contains 13 residues. Germline V CDR1 and CDR2: SGHNT, YENEEA. The CDR3 loop reads CASSRTENYGYTF. The CDR3 region has the DNA TGTGCCAGCAGCCGGACAGAAAACTATGGCTACACCTTC.

This chain joins TRBV27 and TRBJ1-3, with a weak D call TRBD1 (5 bases). The CDR3 length is 16 residues. Trimming shortened V by 0 bases and J by 7 bases, and 16 bases separated the two germline ends. From germline, CDR1 is MNHEY and CDR2 SMNVEV (reference sequence). CDR3 protein: CASSLSSRLRANTIYF. DNA for the CDR3: TGTGCCAGCAGTTTATCTTCTAGGCTCAGGGCGAACACCATATATTTT.

The rearrangement uses TRBV15 and TRBJ1-2; possibly TRBD1 for D (5 bases). Germline V lookup: CDR1 LNHNV, CDR2 YYDKDF (reference sequence). Trimming cost V 3 bases and J 8 bases, with 16 bases left between them. The CDR3 runs 14 residues. The CDR3 nucleotides are TGTGCCACCAGCAGTGATATAACAGGAGGAGGCTACACCTTC. Translated, it gives CATSSDITGGGYTF.

Here the CDR3 reads CASSLGGLAVFGDTQYF. Here the CDR3 DNA reads TGTGCCAGCAGCTTGGGCGGACTAGCGGTCTTCGGGGATACGCAGTATTTT. The rearrangement links TRBV7-9 to TRBJ2-3, with 10 bases identical to TRBD2. After removal of 3 bases from V and 6 bases from J, the junction contained 12 bases not matched to a gene. CDR3 length: 17 amino acids. Germline V gene data show CDR1 as SEHNR and CDR2 as FQNEAQ (reference sequence).

This chain links TRBV5-1 with TRBJ2-5, with 8 nucleotides matching TRBD1. The CDR3 has 16 amino acids. With V trimmed by 0 bases and J by 2 bases, 6 bases remained unmatched. Per the germline V gene, CDR1 is SGHRS and CDR2 is YFSETQ. The CDR3 DNA is TGCGCCAGCAGCTTGGACGCAGGGGGCCTACAAGAGACCCAGTACTTC. This translates into CASSLDAGGLQETQYF.

The chain joins TRBV5-1 to TRBJ2-7; D is possibly TRBD1 (5 bases). Trimming removed 0 bases from V and 6 bases from J, with 16 bases in between. Germline V lookup: CDR1 SGHRS, CDR2 YFSETQ. CDR3 length: 15 residues. CDR3 loop: CASSLGQPDWGEQYF. The CDR3 DNA reads TGCGCCAGCAGCTTGGGACAGCCCGATTGGGGCGAGCAGTACTTC.

The chain recombines TRBV19 with TRBJ1-4; D remains ambiguous. CDR3 length: 15 residues. Trimming pared 2 bases from V and 6 bases from J, leaving 13 bases between. In germline, CDR1 is LNHDA, CDR2 SQIVND (reference sequence). The CDR3 here is CASSIMTGRDEKLFF. The CDR3, as DNA: TGTGCCAGTAGTATAATGACGGGGAGGGATGAAAAACTGTTTTTT.

CDR3 sequence reads: CASSESSGGYYGYTF. CDR3 DNA: TGCGCCAGCAGTGAGTCAAGTGGGGGCTACTATGGCTACACCTTC. The chain carries TRBV10-2 and TRBJ1-2; D may be TRBD1 (6 bases). Trimming cost V 0 bases and J 3 bases, with 11 bases left between them. This CDR3 has 15 residues. Germline V CDR1 and CDR2: WSHSY, SAAADI.

This CDR3 reads CAISASPVNTEAFF. CDR3 DNA: TGTGCCATCAGTGCAAGCCCAGTGAACACTGAAGCTTTCTTT. The chain is built from TRBV10-3 and TRBJ1-1; D unclear. Trimming left V 4 bases short and J 0 bases short, with 9 bases between. CDR1 ENHRY and CDR2 SYGVKD come from the germline V gene. CDR3 size: 14 residues.

V usage is TRBV5-6 and J usage is TRBJ1-1, with unresolved D. This CDR3 spans 11 amino acids. Germline V gene lookup returns CDR1 SGHDT and CDR2 YYEEEE. V was trimmed by 2 bases and J by 10 bases, leaving 9 bases between them. In nucleotides, the CDR3 is TGTGCCAGCAGCTTACTTCTTGGAGCTTTCTTT. It translates to CASSLLLGAFF.

The gene calls are TRBV29-1 and TRBJ1-2, with a possible D match to TRBD1 (5 bases). Deletions cut 7 bases from V and 2 bases from J, with 11 bases between. Germline V gives CDR1 SQVTM, CDR2 ANQGSEA. CDR3 size: 12 residues. The CDR3 reads CSAGSGNYGYTF. The DNA of the CDR3 is TGCAGCGCCGGCTCAGGGAACTATGGCTACACCTTC.

The genes are TRBV15 and TRBJ2-7, with D perhaps matching TRBD1 (5 bases). The CDR3 loop spans 17 amino acids. V dropped 3 bases and J dropped 3 bases, with 21 bases sitting between them. CDR1 and CDR2 (germline): LNHNV, YYDKDF (reference sequence). CDR3 in amino acids: CATSSLQMSRGNYEQYV. DNA for the CDR3: TGTGCCACCAGCAGCCTGCAGATGAGTAGGGGAAACTACGAGCAGTACGTC.

The rearrangement links TRBV6-4 to TRBJ2-7; 9 nucleotides align to TRBD2. Germline-derived CDR1 and CDR2 are MRHNA and SNTAGT. The V gene end was trimmed by 0 bases and the J gene end by 6 bases; junction bases not matched to a gene: 15. This CDR3 region has 18 residues. CDR3 residues: CASSDSKFCGRAFGEQYV. The DNA of the CDR3 is TGTGCCAGCAGTGACTCGAAATTTTGCGGGAGGGCCTTTGGCGAGCAGTACGTC.

This chain connects TRBV2 to TRBJ2-7, with TRBD2 as a possible D gene (5 bases). Germline-derived CDR1 and CDR2 are SNHLY and FYNNEI. Trimming shortened V by 5 bases and J by 2 bases, and 13 bases separated the two germline ends. The CDR3 sequence is 14 residues long. The CDR3 loop reads CASSQEALTYEQYF. The CDR3 nucleotides are TGTGCCAGCAGTCAGGAGGCTTTAACCTACGAGCAGTACTTC.

V gene TRBV5-1 combines with J gene TRBJ1-2, with D tentatively TRBD1 (5 bases). CDR1 is SGHRS and CDR2 is YFSETQ in the germline V gene. V lost 4 bases and J lost 4, with 14 bases in between. CDR3 length: 14 residues. The CDR3 reads CASSLMDTSYGYTF. The CDR3 DNA reads as TGCGCCAGCAGCCTAATGGACACCTCCTATGGCTACACCTTC.

The chain joins TRBV19 to TRBJ1-1; 7 positions agree with TRBD1. There are 13 residues in the CDR3. The V and J ends lost 5 bases and 3 bases, in that order; junction bases with no gene match: 3. Germline assignment: CDR1 LNHDA and CDR2 SQIVND (reference sequence). The CDR3 here is CASSDRVDTEAFF. The CDR3 region has the DNA TGTGCCAGTAGTGACAGGGTCGACACTGAAGCTTTCTTT.

This chain uses TRBV4-3 with TRBJ2-1; 7 bases align to TRBD2. The CDR3 has 14 amino acids. V gave up 2 bases and J gave up 7 bases; unmatched junction bases: 5. Per the germline V gene, CDR1 is LGHNA and CDR2 is YSLEER. The CDR3 here is CASSQQLAPNEQFF. The CDR3 DNA sequence: TGCGCCAGCAGCCAACAACTAGCGCCAAATGAGCAGTTCTTC.

The sample holds one count of this clone. The chain carries TRBV7-9 and TRBJ2-5, with TRBD1 identical over 8 bases. J gave up 2 bases and V 5 bases, and 7 bases lay outside the gene matches. Germline CDR1 reads SEHNR; CDR2 reads FQNEAQ (reference sequence). CDR3 length: 15 amino acids. CDR3 residues: CASSTRTGTQETQYF. CDR3 nucleotide sequence: TGTGCCAGCAGCACCAGGACAGGGACGCAAGAGACCCAGTACTTC.

The rearrangement uses TRBV2 and TRBJ2-7; 7 bases are shared with TRBD1. V lost 1 base and J lost 3; bases outside the gene matches: 3. The CDR3 is 14 residues long. From germline, CDR1 is SNHLY and CDR2 FYNNEI. DNA for the CDR3: TGTGCCAGCAGTGAAGGGACAGGCTACTACGAGCAGTACTTC. It is translated as CASSEGTGYYEQYF.

This clone was counted a single time. This chain connects TRBV25-1 to TRBJ2-5, with 10 bases fitting TRBD2. The junction had 9 bases not matched to a gene; V was cut back by 4 bases and J by 4 bases. The germline V gene encodes CDR1 MGHDK and CDR2 SYGVNS. CDR3 length: 16 residues. CDR3 nucleotide sequence: TGTGCCAGCAGTGGGATCGCTAGCGGGAGTACAGAGACCCAGTACTTC. Translated, it gives CASSGIASGSTETQYF.

The chain employs TRBV6-1 and TRBJ2-7; D possibly matches TRBD1 or TRBD2 (6 bases each). Germline V CDR1 and CDR2: MNHNS, SASEGT. CDR3 length equals 17 residues. Trimming pared 0 bases from V and 4 bases from J, leaving 19 bases between. The DNA for the CDR3 is TGTGCCAGCAGTGAAGCGCGGGATACCGGGACAAGATACGAGCAGTACGTC. It encodes CASSEARDTGTRYEQYV.

This chain joins TRBV18 and TRBJ2-2, with D hard to call. The ends were cut back, 2 bases at V and 4 bases at J, with 8 bases in the middle. This CDR3 is 14 amino acids long. From germline, CDR1 is KGHSH and CDR2 LQKENI. The CDR3 spells CASSPDRITGELFF. Here the CDR3 DNA reads TGTGCCAGCTCACCAGATAGGATCACCGGGGAGCTGTTTTTT.

The chain has TRBV5-4 and TRBJ2-1, with a possible D match to TRBD1 (5 bases). CDR1 and CDR2 from the germline V gene are SGHNT and YYREEE (reference sequence). The CDR3 covers 13 residues. Trimming took 6 bases from V and 4 from J, leaving 11 bases between them. The CDR3 loop reads CASKGQEYNEQFF. In DNA, the CDR3 is TGTGCCAGCAAGGGGCAGGAATACAATGAGCAGTTCTTC.